This TCR beta chain derives from a study of T cell repertoires in cytomegalovirus infection. Points on this clonotype: What it recognizes is unknown.

Germline V gives CDR1 SGDLS, CDR2 YYNGEE. CDR3 length: 15 amino acids. The V segment lost 0 bases and the J segment 4 bases; nucleotides outside the gene matches: 5. Study-level points and caveats: The cumulative frequency of public TCR beta families identified carriers of CMV plus the relevant HLA. Ex vivo responses were dominated by HLA-C-restricted CMV-specific TCR beta clonotypes.

TCRdb independently ran MiXCR on the reads; one entry per CDR3 protein. The data show nearly 550,000 distinct CDR3 sequences, 16% seen once. Material for sequencing was CD8+ T cells from PBMCs. The chain joins TRBV9 to TRBJ2-5; TRBD2 agrees at 8 bases. The sequence was collected from a human donor in good health (CMV status not recorded). Some clones in this sample may be carry-over from other donors' samples. The CDR3 protein is CASSVDGRALETQYF. The CDR3 coding sequence is TGTGCCAGCAGCGTAGACGGGAGGGCCCTAGAGACCCAGTACTTC.